This TCR beta chain is drawn from a study of blood T cell repertoires in COVID-19. TCRdb's table, derived via immunoSEQ multiplex PCR, lists solely in-frame clones and lacks some. The table has about 190,000 clones, about nine tenths seen once. Per the germline V gene, CDR1 is WSHSY and CDR2 is SAAADI. V gave up 8 bases and J gave up 1 base, with 12 bases separating them. The CDR3 consists of 13 residues. The V call is TRBV10-2, the J call TRBJ2-7; weak D call: TRBD2 (6 bases). This TCR derives from a man in his thirties or forties with acute or convalescent COVID-19. The specimen was peripheral blood. The chain's CDR3 is CASQASASYEQYF. The CDR3 bases are TGCGCCAGCCAAGCTAGCGCGTCCTACGAGCAGTACTTC.